This paragraph covers one T cell receptor beta chain sequence. Clones were sequenced by immunoSEQ multiplex PCR, and TCRdb holds only the in-frame ones, with some missing. The table includes fewer than 450,000 clones, more than 75% detected once. Recruitment covered about two dozen US areas and drew participants whose ages spanned about 18 to 100 years. Recovery meant two consecutive negative NP/OP PCR tests, professional clearance, or resolved symptoms. The CDR3 has 15 residues. The germline V and J ends were trimmed by 2 bases and 7 bases, with 14 bases remaining between them. The germline CDR1 and CDR2 sequences are SEHNR and FQNEAQ (reference sequence). This sample is part of a study of blood T cell repertoires in COVID-19.

The chain carries TRBV7-9 and TRBJ1-4, with D perhaps matching TRBD1 (6 bases). The source material was PBMCs or T cells enriched from blood (not recorded which). The source of this sequence is a woman aged 18-30 years who had recovered from COVID-19. The DNA for the CDR3 is TGTGCCAGCAGCTTACGCCAGGGGATCGGTGAAAAACTGTTTTTT. Translation gives CASSLRQGIGEKLFF.